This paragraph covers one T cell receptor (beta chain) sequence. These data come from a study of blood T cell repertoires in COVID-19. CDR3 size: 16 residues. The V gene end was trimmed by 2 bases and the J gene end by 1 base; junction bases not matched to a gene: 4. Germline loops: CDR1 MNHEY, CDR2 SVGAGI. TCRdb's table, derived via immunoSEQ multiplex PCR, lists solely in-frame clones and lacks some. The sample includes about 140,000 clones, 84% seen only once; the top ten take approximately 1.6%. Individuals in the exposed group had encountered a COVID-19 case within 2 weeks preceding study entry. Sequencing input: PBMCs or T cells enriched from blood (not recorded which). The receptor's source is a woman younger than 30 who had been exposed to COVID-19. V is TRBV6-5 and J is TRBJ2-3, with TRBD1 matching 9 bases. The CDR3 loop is CASSYTRTGGTDTQYF. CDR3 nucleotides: TGTGCCAGCAGTTACACACGGACAGGGGGCACAGATACGCAGTATTTT.